Listed below are T cell receptor beta chains from one sample, sequenced in a study of blood T cell repertoires in COVID-19. TCRdb's table, derived via immunoSEQ multiplex PCR, lists solely in-frame clones and lacks some. The sample yields hundreds of thousands of clones, 86% seen once. Input material: peripheral blood. These receptors were taken from a woman at least 80 years old with COVID-19, enrolled during active disease. Each CDR3 is given with its conserved first and last residue. A D gene is named only where the DNA matches it firmly.

v_call	d_call	j_call	cdr3_nt	cdr3_aa
TRBV3-1/TRBV3-2	TRBD1	TRBJ2-1	TGTGCCAGCAGCTCCCAGGGGGCGCTGGTCAATGAGCAGTTCTTC	CASSSQGALVNEQFF
TRBV5-1	TRBD1	TRBJ1-2	TGCGCCAGCAGCACTGGGACAGGGGGAAACTATGGCTACACCTTC	CASSTGTGGNYGYTF
TRBV5-1	NA	TRBJ1-2	TGCGCCAGCAGCTTGGAGGACAGTTTCTATGGCTACACCTTC	CASSLEDSFYGYTF
TRBV4-1	TRBD1	TRBJ1-2	TGCGCCAGCAGCCAGGCCGGGACAGGCCTTTTAGGCTACACCTTC	CASSQAGTGLLGYTF
TRBV28	NA	TRBJ2-5	TGTGCCAGCAGCTTTGAAGAGACCCAGTACTTC	CASSFEETQYF
TRBV7-6	TRBD2	TRBJ2-5	TGTGCCAGCAGCTCCAAAACCCCTAGCGGGGTTTACCAAGAGACCCAGTACTTC	CASSSKTPSGVYQETQYF
TRBV19	NA	TRBJ2-1	TGTGCCGCTTCGAGGGGGTTGGTTGATGAGCAGTTCTTC	CAASRGLVDEQFF
TRBV5-1	TRBD1	TRBJ2-7	TGCGCCAGCAGCTTGGGGGGACAGGGGGCCTACGAGCAGTACTTC	CASSLGGQGAYEQYF
TRBV5-1	TRBD1	TRBJ1-1	TGCGCCAGCAGCTTAGGTCCAGGGGGGATGAACACTGAAGCTTTCTTT	CASSLGPGGMNTEAFF
TRBV5-4	TRBD1	TRBJ2-7	TGTGCCAGCAGCGGCGGACAGGGACCTTACGAGCAGTACTTC	CASSGGQGPYEQYF
TRBV7-6	TRBD2	TRBJ2-3	TGTGCCAGCAGCTTCTCGGGGGGGCGGACAGATACGCAGTATTTT	CASSFSGGRTDTQYF
TRBV28	NA	TRBJ1-6	TGTGCCAGCAGTTTATGGGACGGCGGGGATAATTCACCCCTCCACTTT	CASSLWDGGDNSPLHF
TRBV28	TRBD1	TRBJ1-5	TGTGCCAGCAGTACGGGACAGGGGAATCAGCCCCAGCATTTT	CASSTGQGNQPQHF
TRBV2	NA	TRBJ2-7	TGTGCCAGCAGTGATCGAGGCGGATACGAGCAGTACTTC	CASSDRGGYEQYF
TRBV20-1	TRBD2	TRBJ2-1	TGCAGTGCTAGTCAGACTAGCCCACATGAGCAGTTCTTC	CSASQTSPHEQFF
TRBV5-4	NA	TRBJ2-7	TGTGCCAGCAGCCCGGACGGGTCAGGGGCCTACGAGCAGTACTTC	CASSPDGSGAYEQYF
TRBV18	NA	TRBJ1-1	TGTGCCAGCTCACCCATTCTGAACACTGAAGCTTTCTTT	CASSPILNTEAFF
TRBV19	NA	TRBJ1-5	TGTGCCAGTAGAGCCCTCCTTGAAGGTACGGGTAATCAGCCCCAGCATTTT	CASRALLEGTGNQPQHF
TRBV11-3	TRBD1	TRBJ1-3	TGTGCCAGCAGTCAACAGGGGGCTTTAGGAAACACCATATATTTT	CASSQQGALGNTIYF
TRBV24-1	TRBD2	TRBJ2-2	TGTGCCACCAGTGACCGACAGACTAGCGGGGTTAACACCGGGGAGCTGTTTTTT	CATSDRQTSGVNTGELFF
TRBV6-2/TRBV6-3	NA	TRBJ1-5	TGTGCCAGCAGTTACTCGAGGCTGGGCAATCAGCCCCAGCATTTT	CASSYSRLGNQPQHF